The clone carrying this T cell receptor beta chain has a count of ten or more. Its matching antigen is unknown. V was cut by 2 bases and J by 7 bases, with 11 bases left in between. Germline loops: CDR1 MNHNY, CDR2 SVGAGI (reference sequence). The CDR3 has 13 amino acids. The data are from a study of response to subunit inactivated influenza vaccine. General study results and limits: The authors put forward the suggestion that each seasonal influenza vaccination may bring in only a limited number of new T cells.

MiXCR, run by TCRdb on the RT-PCR reads, gives a single entry per CDR3 protein. The sample consists of about 800,000 distinct CDR3 sequences, approximately 22% of them appearing once. The chain combines TRBV6-6 with TRBJ1-1, with D unresolved. This sample comprised PBMCs from blood, obtained around 5 days after vaccination. This TCR was sampled from a man in his fifties who received an inactivated influenza vaccine. The CDR3 coding sequence is TGTGCCAGCAGTTACCTTGACGGGGTTGAAGCTTTCTTT. Translation: CASSYLDGVEAFF.